The 30 T cell receptor beta chains given below trace back to one sample, sequenced in a study of T cells after posttransplantation cyclophosphamide (TCRdb year 2016). Libraries were built with the immunoSEQ multiplex PCR assay. In TCRdb, the immuneACCESS table is reduced to in-frame sequences with V and J assigned. These tables do not hold every clone; where another copy was compared, an unresolved V gene accounts for under half, and the others remain unexplained. For this sample, 10,000 to 15,000 clones are listed, none of them singletons. Approximately 7% of the sample goes to the ten largest clones. Sequencing used PBMCs. The receptor source for this set is a woman between 40 and 55 years old in good health, CMV-negative, and a related stem cell transplant donor.

In this sample, this clone turned up many times. The chain has TRBV11-2 and TRBJ1-2; D is uncertain. V lost 5 bases and J 6 bases, leaving 16 bases between the germline ends. Germline-derived CDR1 and CDR2 are SGHAT and FQNNGV. The CDR3 sequence is 14 residues long. The CDR3 loop is CASSPGRLRDGYTF. CDR3 nucleotides: TGTGCCAGCAGCCCAGGTCGATTGCGGGATGGCTACACCTTC. Using reference TRBV11-2 and TRBJ1-2 for the parts outside the CDR3, the full variable domain is EAGVAQSPRYKIIEKRQSVAFWCNPISGHATLYWYQQILGQGPKLLIQFQNNGVVDDSQLPKDRFSAERLKGVDSTLKIQPAKLEDSAVYLCASSPGRLRDGYTFGSGTRLTVV.

In its sample, this clone was seen many times. Here the CDR3 DNA reads TGTGCCAGCAGCAGGGACAGCGTCGAGCAGTACTTC. The encoded protein is CASSRDSVEQYF. The V and J genes are TRBV12-3 or TRBV12-4 and TRBJ2-7, with 7 bases aligning to TRBD1. This CDR3 is 12 amino acids long. Losses at the gene ends were 6 bases for V and 6 bases for J; bases not matched to a gene: 5.

This clone has ten or more counts. The chain joins TRBV2 to TRBJ1-3; TRBD1 matches at 7 bases. CDR1 is SNHLY, CDR2 FYNNEI, per germline. The ends lost 4 bases at V and 7 bases at J; junction bases unmatched: 1. This CDR3 is built from 12 residues. CDR3 DNA sequence: TGTGCCAGCAGTGGACAGGGCAACACCATATATTTT. Translated, it gives CASSGQGNTIYF.

This clone was counted many times. The V gene is TRBV6-6, the J gene TRBJ2-7; 9 nucleotides align to TRBD1. This CDR3 is 15 amino acids long. Germline CDR1 and CDR2: MNHNY and SVGAGI (reference sequence). Trimming at V came to 8 bases and at J to 6 bases, leaving 14 bases not matched to a gene. Here the CDR3 DNA reads TGTGCCAGCCGGTCTCCGGGACAGGGCTCCCTCGAGCAGTACTTC. As protein: CASRSPGQGSLEQYF.

This clone was observed at least ten times. The chain combines TRBV24-1 with TRBJ2-2; 12 bases match TRBD2. The CDR3 length is 16 residues. CDR1 and CDR2 (germline): KGHDR, SFDVKD. Trimming removed 9 bases from V and 0 bases from J; junction bases left unmatched: 4. Here the CDR3 DNA reads TGTGCCACCTCAGGACTAGCGGGGTCGAACACCGGGGAGCTGTTTTTT. This gives the protein CATSGLAGSNTGELFF.

This clone was seen many times. The gene calls are TRBV7-3 and TRBJ2-1; 9 bases map to TRBD2. This CDR3 contains 15 residues. Germline trimming cut 5 bases from V and 10 bases from J; bases unmatched to any gene: 12. Germline V CDR1 and CDR2: SGHTA, FQGTGA. The CDR3 DNA is TGTGCCAGCAGCCCAAACTCGCGGGGGGGTGGCGAGCAGTTCTTC. Encoded protein: CASSPNSRGGGEQFF.

This clone has a handful of counts. This rearrangement joins TRBV9 to TRBJ1-5; TRBD1 matches 7 bases. This CDR3 has 15 amino acids. V trimming: 3 bases; J trimming: 4 bases; junction bases outside the gene matches: 7. Germline V gives CDR1 SGDLS, CDR2 YYNGEE. CDR3 region: CASSAGQNFNQPQHF. The DNA of the CDR3 is TGTGCCAGCAGCGCGGGACAGAACTTTAATCAGCCCCAGCATTTT.

At least ten counts were recorded for this clone. V usage is TRBV6-2 or TRBV6-3 and J usage is TRBJ2-2, with TRBD2 matching over 14 bases. Germline lookup yields CDR1 MNHEY and CDR2 SVGEGT. The CDR3 spans 17 residues. After removal of 4 bases from V and 6 bases from J, the junction contained 7 bases not matched to a gene. The CDR3 DNA is TGTGCCAGCAGTTCGCGACTAGCGGGGGGGCAGGCCGGGGAGCTGTTTTTT. Protein: CASSSRLAGGQAGELFF.

This clone was picked up many times. This chain connects TRBV12-3 or TRBV12-4 to TRBJ1-3; unclear D gene. The CDR3 has 14 residues. V shed 7 bases and J shed 0 bases, with 10 bases lying between them. This CDR3 reads CASTRINSGNTIYF. The CDR3 bases are TGTGCCAGCACCCGTATTAACTCTGGAAACACCATATATTTT.

This clone is medium-sized by share. The chain recombines TRBV5-8 with TRBJ1-1; D ambiguous. The V end lost 1 base, the J end lost 1 base, and 5 bases lay between the germline ends. The germline CDR1 and CDR2 sequences are SGHTS and YDEGEE. CDR3 size: 13 residues. CDR3 in DNA: TGTGCCAGCAGCTTGCTTCGGAACACTGAAGCTTTCTTT. Translation: CASSLLRNTEAFF.

In this sample, this clone turned up many times. The V and J genes are TRBV29-1 and TRBJ2-7, with 13 positions matching TRBD2. The CDR3 spans 12 residues. The junction had 7 bases not matched to a gene; V was cut back by 6 bases and J by 11 bases. The germline gives CDR1 SQVTM, CDR2 ANQGSEA. CDR3 sequence: CSVVLAGGPEYF. CDR3 nucleotides: TGCAGCGTCGTACTAGCGGGGGGGCCGGAGTACTTC.

This clone has a count of ten or more. The chain carries TRBV11-2 and TRBJ2-3; the match to TRBD1 covers 9 bases. Germline V gene data show CDR1 as SGHAT and CDR2 as FQNNGV. V shed 4 bases, J shed 2 bases, and the junction held 7 bases outside the gene matches. The CDR3 runs 16 residues. The CDR3 here is CASSWTGTGSTDTQYF. CDR3 sequence (DNA): TGTGCCAGCAGCTGGACCGGGACAGGGTCCACAGATACGCAGTATTTT.

This clone was detected only a few times. V is TRBV5-1 and J is TRBJ2-5, with 10 bases identical to TRBD2. The CDR3 contains 15 residues. V trimming: 2 bases; J trimming: 5 bases; junction bases outside the gene matches: 6. Germline V CDR1 and CDR2: SGHRS, YFSETQ. Written as DNA, the CDR3 is TGCGCCAGCAGCTTTGTACTAGCGGGAAAGGAGACCCAGTACTTC. Protein sequence: CASSFVLAGKETQYF.

This clone was detected many times. The chain employs TRBV6-1 and TRBJ2-7; D might be TRBD1 (6 bases). Germline loops: CDR1 MNHNS, CDR2 SASEGT. The ends were cut back, 5 bases at V and 4 bases at J, with 9 bases in the middle. This CDR3 is 12 amino acids long. CDR3 nucleotide sequence: TGTGCCAGCAGTCTACAGGGTTACGAGCAGTACTTC. This sequence encodes CASSLQGYEQYF.

The J gene is TRBJ2-3, the V gene TRBV9; D gene ambiguous. V was pared by 3 bases and J by 5 bases, with 10 bases between. The CDR3 sequence is 13 residues long. Germline V lookup: CDR1 SGDLS, CDR2 YYNGEE. Here the CDR3 DNA reads TGTGCCAGCAGCGCCCCTCCCGGAGATACGCAGTATTTT. It is translated as CASSAPPGDTQYF.

This clone was observed at least ten times. The rearrangement joins TRBV18 to TRBJ2-3; 12 positions match TRBD2. This CDR3 region has 15 residues. Losses at the gene ends were 8 bases for V and 4 bases for J; bases not matched to a gene: 7. Germline V gene data show CDR1 as KGHSH and CDR2 as LQKENI. The CDR3 bases are TGTGCCAGCCAGCCTCTAGCGGGAGGGGCAGATACGCAGTATTTT. Translated, it gives CASQPLAGGADTQYF.

This clone was counted ten times or more. The chain combines TRBV12-3 or TRBV12-4 with TRBJ2-7, with D tentatively TRBD1 (5 bases). V was trimmed by 5 bases and J by 5 bases, leaving 10 bases between them. The CDR3 runs to 12 residues. This CDR3 is CASSIQGNEQYF. CDR3 nucleotides: TGTGCCAGCAGTATTCAGGGAAACGAGCAGTACTTC.

This clone rates as medium-sized (0.01 to 0.1%). The chain employs TRBV19 and TRBJ1-3; 8 bases fit TRBD1. Trimming cost V 6 bases and J 0 bases; bases outside gene matches: 1. The length of the CDR3 is 14 residues. CDR1 and CDR2 (germline): LNHDA, SQIVND (reference sequence). The chain's CDR3 is CASRTGDSGNTIYF. The CDR3 DNA reads as TGTGCCAGTAGGACAGGGGACTCTGGAAACACCATATATTTT.

This clone was seen repeatedly, ten times or more. The rearrangement joins TRBV6-2 or TRBV6-3 to TRBJ2-2; D is ambiguous. Germline CDR1 reads MNHEY; CDR2 reads SVGEGT. V shed 3 bases and J shed 5 bases, with 13 bases lying between them. This CDR3 has 15 amino acids. This chain's CDR3 is CASSYAQAGTGELFF. The CDR3 DNA follows: TGTGCCAGCAGTTATGCGCAAGCCGGTACCGGGGAGCTGTTTTTT.

This clone showed up many times. The gene calls are TRBV7-9 and TRBJ2-1, with D maybe TRBD2 (6 bases). CDR1 SEHNR and CDR2 FQNEAQ come from the germline V gene (reference sequence). This CDR3 spans 15 amino acids. V lost 4 bases and J 8 bases, leaving 18 bases between the germline ends. The CDR3 sequence is CASSSLAGWADEQFF. DNA of the CDR3: TGTGCCAGCAGCTCGCTTGCGGGATGGGCCGATGAGCAGTTCTTC.

This clone has at least ten counts. This chain connects TRBV5-1 to TRBJ2-3; possibly TRBD1 for D (6 bases). V was shortened by 0 bases and J by 4 bases, with 12 bases between the two germline ends. Germline-derived CDR1 and CDR2 are SGHRS and YFSETQ. The CDR3 has 15 residues. The CDR3 loop reads CASSLGQGSADTQYF. The CDR3 bases are TGCGCCAGCAGCTTGGGGCAGGGGAGTGCAGATACGCAGTATTTT.

This clone came up many times. This rearrangement joins TRBV14 to TRBJ1-1; D is unclear. V was cut by 1 base and J by 5 bases, with 8 bases left in between. Germline V gene data show CDR1 as SGHDN and CDR2 as FVKESK. The CDR3 runs to 13 residues. CDR3 in DNA: TGTGCCAGCAGCCAAGGCGTCACGACTGAAGCTTTCTTT. Protein sequence: CASSQGVTTEAFF.

Many counts were recorded for this clone. The chain couples TRBV27 to TRBJ1-2; 11 bases fit TRBD1. The CDR3 loop spans 14 amino acids. J was trimmed by 8 bases and V by 6 bases; bases with no gene match: 8. Germline CDR1 reads MNHEY; CDR2 reads SMNVEV (reference sequence). This CDR3 is CASSSGTGGWGYTF. The CDR3 DNA sequence: TGTGCCAGCAGCTCCGGGACAGGGGGATGGGGCTACACCTTC.

This clone was seen many times. This rearrangement joins TRBV20-1 to TRBJ2-1; no definite D call. The CDR3 runs to 11 residues. Trimming shortened V by 2 bases and J by 8 bases, and 7 bases separated the two germline ends. The germline gives CDR1 DFQATT, CDR2 SNEGSKA (reference sequence). This chain's CDR3 is CSARRLHEQFF. The CDR3 nucleotides are TGCAGTGCTAGAAGGCTCCATGAGCAGTTCTTC.

The chain couples TRBV9 to TRBJ2-3; 11 positions agree with TRBD2. The CDR3 sequence is 17 residues long. CDR1 and CDR2 (germline): SGDLS, YYNGEE. V dropped 4 bases and J dropped 6; count of bases not matched to a gene: 13. CDR3 sequence: CASSFSLAGGPYDTQYF. The CDR3 coding sequence is TGTGCCAGCAGCTTTTCGTTAGCGGGGGGGCCGTACGATACGCAGTATTTT.

This clone has ten or more counts. The chain is built from TRBV6-4 and TRBJ1-1, with a weak D call TRBD1 (6 bases). Germline lookup yields CDR1 MRHNA and CDR2 SNTAGT. The CDR3 extends over 14 amino acids. V was trimmed by 7 bases and J by 7 bases, leaving 19 bases between them. CDR3 protein: CASTPDRMSGEAFF. CDR3 DNA: TGTGCCAGCACTCCCGACAGGATGTCTGGTGAAGCTTTCTTT.

This clone was recorded at least ten times. The genes are TRBV18 and TRBJ2-5; 10 positions match TRBD1. This CDR3 has 15 amino acids. V shed 3 bases and J 5 bases; nucleotides not matched to a gene: 6. The germline V gene encodes CDR1 KGHSH and CDR2 LQKENI. CDR3 DNA: TGTGCCAGCTCACCGGCGACAGGGGGCGCCGAGACCCAGTACTTC. Translated: CASSPATGGAETQYF.

The table lists this clone with many counts. The chain links TRBV6-5 to TRBJ2-2; TRBD1 agrees at 7 bases. Germline CDR1 MNHEY, CDR2 SVGAGI. The CDR3 spans 16 residues. With V trimmed by 2 bases and J by 4 bases, 7 bases remained unmatched. CDR3 coding DNA: TGTGCCAGCAGTTACGACGGACAGGCTTCCACCGGGGAGCTGTTTTTT. This codes for CASSYDGQASTGELFF.

This clone was seen many times. The chain links TRBV10-3 to TRBJ2-3, with a tentative D call TRBD1 (6 bases). The CDR3 runs 13 residues. V was clipped by 10 bases and J by 0 bases, with 11 bases between them. The germline gives CDR1 ENHRY, CDR2 SYGVKD. CDR3 nucleotide sequence: TGTGCCACCTTGGGGGCTAGCACAGATACGCAGTATTTT. Translating it yields CATLGASTDTQYF.

This clone occurred many times. V and J are TRBV7-2 and TRBJ2-1, with 11 bases lining up with TRBD1. Per the germline V gene, CDR1 is SGHTA and CDR2 is FQGNSA. The junction had 12 bases not matched to a gene; V was cut back by 2 bases and J by 3 bases. This CDR3 is 19 amino acids long. The CDR3 DNA follows: TGTGCCAGCAGCTTATCTGGGACAGGGGGGGGTCCATACTACAATGAGCAGTTCTTC. Translating it yields CASSLSGTGGGPYYNEQFF. The full variable domain, in which reference TRBV7-2 and TRBJ2-1 provide the parts outside the CDR3, is GAGVSQSPSNKVTEKGKDVELRCDPISGHTALYWYRQSLGQGLEFLIYFQGNSAPDKSGLPSDRFSAERTGGSVSTLTIQRTQQEDSAVYLCASSLSGTGGGPYYNEQFFGPGTRLTVL.